This TCR beta chain came from a study of control samples from healthy donors and cancer patients. Germline V gene lookup returns CDR1 SGHRS and CDR2 YFSETQ. The CDR3 consists of 14 residues. Trimming cost V 0 bases and J 2 bases, with 7 bases left between them. The method was immunoSEQ multiplex PCR; TCRdb's version includes in-frame clones alone and lacks a portion of them. Here the sample spans some 130,000 clones, about nine tenths being singletons. The chain uses TRBV5-1 and TRBJ2-3; D remains ambiguous. This TCR came from a man over 45 with head and neck cancer. The material sequenced was PBMCs. This CDR3 is CASSLGVHTDTQYF. CDR3 nucleotides: TGCGCCAGCAGCTTGGGGGTACACACAGATACGCAGTATTTT. Full variable domain (missing parts from reference TRBV5-1 and TRBJ2-3): KAGVTQTPRYLIKTRGQQVTLSCSPISGHRSVSWYQQTPGQGLQFLFEYFSETQRNKGNFPGRFSGRQFSNSRSEMNVSTLELGDSALYLCASSLGVHTDTQYFGPGTRLTVL.